The rows below give T cell receptor beta chains drawn from one sample of a study of T cell responses to AZD1222 COVID-19 vaccine. Assay used: immunoSEQ multiplex PCR; TCRdb lists only in-frame clones, some missing. The table records about 130,000 clones, roughly 85% of them present only once. This specimen consisted of peripheral blood, obtained 28 days after the second dose of the MenACWY control vaccine. The receptors stem from an adult who received the MenACWY meningococcal vaccine as a control. The CDR3 runs from the conserved cysteine through the conserved F or W. D genes are given only for firm matches. Clone size is stated in some rows and not others, as once, few, many or a class when expanded.

J	D	size	V	DNA	CDR3
TRBJ2-3	NA	few	TRBV24-1	TGTGCCACCAGTGATCCAACAGGGACAGATACGCAGTATTTT	CATSDPTGTDTQYF
TRBJ2-1	NA	NA	TRBV28	TGTGCCAGCAGTTTATCGTTGGGACGGAAGAACAATGAGCAGTTCTTC	CASSLSLGRKNNEQFF
TRBJ1-1	NA	NA	TRBV6-5	TGTGCCAGCAGTTACATAGCTGGGACTGAAGCTTTCTTT	CASSYIAGTEAFF
TRBJ1-5	NA	NA	TRBV6-2/TRBV6-3	TGTGCCAGCAGTTATCACAGCCCCAATCAGCCCCAGCATTTT	CASSYHSPNQPQHF
TRBJ1-2	TRBD1	NA	TRBV4-1	TGCGCCAGCAGCTCATCACCCGGACAGGGCAACTATGGCTACACCTTC	CASSSSPGQGNYGYTF
TRBJ1-1	NA	few	TRBV6-1	TGTGCCAGCAGTGAATCCCGTGGTGTGAACACTGAAGCTTTCTTT	CASSESRGVNTEAFF
TRBJ2-5	NA	NA	TRBV5-5	TGTGCCAGCAGCTCGGGGGGCGGGGAGACCCAGTACTTC	CASSSGGGETQYF
TRBJ1-4	TRBD1	NA	TRBV6-5	TGTGCCAGCAGTTACTTACGGACAGGGGGAGGTGAAAAACTGTTTTTT	CASSYLRTGGGEKLFF
TRBJ2-1	TRBD2	NA	TRBV14	TGTGCCAGCAGCAGACTAGCGGGGGGCCGTTCGGGAGAGCAGTTCTTC	CASSRLAGGRSGEQFF
TRBJ1-5	NA	NA	TRBV5-5	TGTGCCAGCAGCTCGACAGGAGTCGATCGCAATCAGCCCCAGCATTTT	CASSSTGVDRNQPQHF
TRBJ2-4	TRBD1	few	TRBV7-9	TGTGCCAGCAGCTTGGCTAGGACAGGGAAAGGCAAAAACATTCAGTACTTC	CASSLARTGKGKNIQYF
TRBJ2-2	TRBD2	NA	TRBV19	TGTGCCAGTACCACAACTAGCGGGTACACCGGGGAGCTGTTTTTT	CASTTTSGYTGELFF
TRBJ1-4	TRBD1	NA	TRBV15	TGTGCCACCAGCAGAGCAAAACAGGGGGCGGTTGCCACTAATGAAAAACTGTTTTTT	CATSRAKQGAVATNEKLFF
TRBJ2-7	NA	NA	TRBV29-1	TGCAGCGTTGGAATTAACGAGCAGTACTTC	CSVGINEQYF
TRBJ1-5	NA	NA	TRBV3-1/TRBV3-2	TGTGCCAGCAGCCAACCCGACAGGTATAGCAATCAGCCCCAGCATTTT	CASSQPDRYSNQPQHF
TRBJ1-4	TRBD1	NA	TRBV4-1	TGCGCCAGCAGCCAAGAAGGGTTTACCGGGACAGGGGATGAAAAACTGTTTTTT	CASSQEGFTGTGDEKLFF
TRBJ2-1	TRBD2	once	TRBV11-3	TGTGCCAGCAGCACTAGCGCGATTTACAATGAGCAGTTCTTC	CASSTSAIYNEQFF
TRBJ1-1	NA	NA	TRBV5-5	TGTGCCAGCAGCTTGGAGGGGAGGAACACTGAAGCTTTCTTT	CASSLEGRNTEAFF
TRBJ2-5	NA	NA	TRBV13	TGTGCCAGCAGCTCCCGGACAGGAGGGGAGACCCAGTACTTC	CASSSRTGGETQYF
TRBJ1-2	NA	NA	TRBV5-5	TGTGCCAGCAGCTTGTTGGTTGGGGGCGCCGGCTATGGCTACACCTTC	CASSLLVGGAGYGYTF
TRBJ2-1	TRBD1	NA	TRBV5-1	TGCGCCAGCAGCGTTCCGGGACAGAGGTTCGATGAGCAGTTCTTC	CASSVPGQRFDEQFF
TRBJ2-5	TRBD2	NA	TRBV11-3	TGTGCCAGCAGCTTAGGTTTGGCTAGCGGACAAGAGACCCAGTACTTC	CASSLGLASGQETQYF
TRBJ2-3	NA	NA	TRBV20-1	TGCAGTGCTAGTCCTACTCCCTTAAGCACAGATACGCAGTATTTT	CSASPTPLSTDTQYF
TRBJ1-3	NA	NA	TRBV5-1	TGCGCCAGCAGCTTGGGACAGGGAAACACCATATATTTT	CASSLGQGNTIYF
TRBJ1-2	NA	NA	TRBV6-5	TGTGCCAGCAGTTACGACAGCCATTTTGTTGGCTACACCTTC	CASSYDSHFVGYTF
TRBJ1-3	TRBD1	NA	TRBV11-2	TGTGCCAGCAGCCCATGGACAGGCATCTCTGGAAACACCATATATTTT	CASSPWTGISGNTIYF
TRBJ2-7	TRBD1	NA	TRBV13	TGTGCCAGCAGCTTGACAGGGGGGACAGGGAGTATCTACGAGCAGTACTTC	CASSLTGGTGSIYEQYF
TRBJ1-2	NA	NA	TRBV5-4	TGTGCCAGCGTAGGGCAGGTTCTGGATGGCTACACCTTC	CASVGQVLDGYTF
TRBJ1-6	NA	NA	TRBV3-1/TRBV3-2	TGTGCCAGCAGCCAACCCGGTGGGGAATCACCCCTCCACTTT	CASSQPGGESPLHF